Presented here are 27 T cell receptor beta chains from one specimen sequenced in a study of blood T cell repertoires in COVID-19. Clones were read by immunoSEQ multiplex PCR, and TCRdb kept only the in-frame ones, dropping some. The sample lists approximately 170,000 clones, 70% to 90% occurring once. The specimen sequenced was peripheral blood. Receptors originate from a woman of 80 years or more with COVID-19, enrolled during active disease.

The rearrangement uses TRBV18 and TRBJ1-1; no clear D gene. Deletions cut 1 base from V and 3 bases from J, with 6 bases between. The CDR3 loop spans 13 amino acids. The V gene's germline CDR1 is KGHSH and CDR2 LQKENI. The CDR3: CASSPLADTEAFF. In DNA, the CDR3 is TGTGCCAGCTCACCACTGGCAGACACTGAAGCTTTCTTT.

A few counts support this clone. This chain connects TRBV4-1 to TRBJ1-2, with D perhaps matching TRBD1 (6 bases). Trimming removed 3 bases at V and 0 bases at J, with 14 bases between. The CDR3 has 16 amino acids. Per the germline V gene, CDR1 is MGHRA and CDR2 is YSYEKL. CDR3 residues: CASSQGGGLANYGYTF. In DNA, the CDR3 is TGCGCCAGCAGCCAGGGGGGGGGCCTGGCTAACTATGGCTACACCTTC.

This rearrangement joins TRBV15 to TRBJ1-2; 10 bases align to TRBD1. The V segment lost 2 bases and the J segment 9 bases; nucleotides outside the gene matches: 12. This CDR3 has 16 amino acids. Germline V gene lookup returns CDR1 LNHNV and CDR2 YYDKDF (reference sequence). CDR3 amino acids: CATSRWGTGDFYRYTF. The CDR3 DNA is TGTGCCACCAGCAGATGGGGGACAGGGGATTTTTATCGCTACACCTTC.

The chain recombines TRBV5-4 with TRBJ1-5; no definite D call. V lost 1 base, J lost 2 bases, and 7 bases lay in between. Germline V CDR1 and CDR2: SGHNT, YYREEE (reference sequence). CDR3 length: 14 residues. CDR3 loop: CASSLSGGNQPQHF. The CDR3 DNA is TGTGCCAGCAGCTTGTCCGGGGGCAATCAGCCCCAGCATTTT.

This clone was seen a single time. The gene calls are TRBV7-9 and TRBJ1-2; D call uncertain. This CDR3 spans 13 amino acids. Trimming shortened V by 2 bases and J by 8 bases, and 12 bases separated the two germline ends. CDR1 is SEHNR, CDR2 FQNEAQ, per germline (reference sequence). CDR3 residues: CASSLKSAPGYTF. The CDR3 coding sequence is TGTGCCAGCAGCTTAAAGAGCGCTCCCGGCTACACCTTC. Based on the CDR3 plus reference TRBV7-9 and TRBJ1-2, the full variable domain is DTGVSQNPRHKITKRGQNVTFRCDPISEHNRLYWYRQTLGQGPEFLTYFQNEAQLEKSRLLSDRFSAERPKGSFSTLEIQRTEQGDSAMYLCASSLKSAPGYTFGSGTRLTVV.

The count of this clone is one. The CDR3 spells CASSLGVAGDNEQYF. The CDR3 DNA sequence: TGCGCCAGCAGCCTTGGGGTAGCGGGAGACAACGAGCAGTACTTC. The gene calls are TRBV5-1 and TRBJ2-7; TRBD2 agrees at 9 bases. Germline trimming cut 4 bases from V and 5 bases from J; bases unmatched to any gene: 10. The CDR3 extends over 15 amino acids. CDR1 SGHRS and CDR2 YFSETQ come from the germline V gene.

V is TRBV12-3 or TRBV12-4 and J is TRBJ2-1; TRBD2 matches at 7 bases. This CDR3 comprises 12 residues. With V trimmed by 4 bases and J by 14 bases, 8 bases remained unmatched. The CDR3 loop reads CASSSFAGVEFF. The CDR3 nucleotides read TGTGCCAGCAGTTCCTTTGCGGGAGTGGAGTTCTTC.

This clone has just a few counts. The chain employs TRBV7-9 and TRBJ1-2, with D uncertain. The germline V gene encodes CDR1 SEHNR and CDR2 FQNEAQ (reference sequence). This CDR3 has 12 residues. Trimming removed 0 bases at V and 8 bases at J, with 7 bases between. The DNA for the CDR3 is TGTGCCAGCAGCTTAGCTGGCAGGGGCTACACCTTC. Its translation is CASSLAGRGYTF.

The genes are TRBV4-2 and TRBJ1-1; D remains unclear. Germline V gives CDR1 LGHNA, CDR2 YNFKEQ. The CDR3 consists of 15 residues. The V end was cut by 3 bases, the J end by 0 bases, with 11 bases between. The CDR3 DNA reads TGTGCCAGCAGCCACCCGGTCGGGTTGAACACTGAAGCTTTCTTT. Its protein product is CASSHPVGLNTEAFF.

J is TRBJ2-7 and V is TRBV21-1; TRBD1 is taken as the D call from the table, unchecked against the DNA. TRBV21-1 is a documented pseudogene. The CDR3 totals 15 residues. Written as DNA, the CDR3 is TGTGCCAGCAGGGGGACACTCAGCAGCTCCTACGAGCAGTACTTC. Translation gives CASRGTLSSSYEQYF.

J is TRBJ2-3 and V is TRBV9, with 10 bases fitting TRBD2. CDR3 length equals 14 residues. Trimming at V came to 4 bases and at J to 4 bases, leaving 3 bases not matched to a gene. The V gene's germline CDR1 is SGDLS and CDR2 YYNGEE. CDR3 region: CASSPGLAADTQYF. For the CDR3, the DNA is TGTGCCAGCAGCCCCGGACTAGCGGCAGATACGCAGTATTTT.

This clone showed up just a few times. This chain uses TRBV7-8 with TRBJ1-2; D perhaps matches TRBD1 (6 bases). The length of the CDR3 is 13 residues. CDR1 is SGHVS, CDR2 FQNEAQ, per germline. V lost 5 bases to trimming and J lost 4 bases, with 11 bases between them. The CDR3 DNA reads as TGTGCCAGCAGCCTAGGACAGTCCTATGGCTACACCTTC. It codes for CASSLGQSYGYTF.

In its sample, this clone was seen once. The gene calls are TRBV4-1 and TRBJ2-1, with 7 bases aligning to TRBD2. With V trimmed by 11 bases and J by 8 bases, 9 bases remained unmatched. The germline V gene encodes CDR1 MGHRA and CDR2 YSYEKL. The CDR3 covers 12 residues. The CDR3 spells CAPRPGGDEQFF. The CDR3, as DNA: TGCGCCCCTCGACCTGGGGGGGATGAGCAGTTCTTC.

The genes are TRBV4-1 and TRBJ1-2; the D is unclear. CDR3 length: 11 amino acids. CDR1 and CDR2 (germline): MGHRA, YSYEKL. V shed 7 bases and J shed 8 bases, with 11 bases lying between them. CDR3 protein: CASTPGTGYTF. In nucleotides, the CDR3 is TGCGCCAGCACCCCGGGTACGGGCTACACCTTC.

CDR3: CASSGTGSWRNEQFF. CDR3 sequence (DNA): TGTGCCAGCTCCGGGACAGGGTCCTGGAGGAATGAGCAGTTCTTC. The gene calls are TRBV7-9 and TRBJ2-1, with 9 bases that match TRBD1. This CDR3 is 15 amino acids long. The V and J ends lost 8 bases and 7 bases, in that order; junction bases with no gene match: 12. CDR1 and CDR2 (germline): SEHNR, FQNEAQ (reference sequence).

The rearrangement joins TRBV11-2 to TRBJ1-2; 7 nucleotides line up with TRBD1. V lost 5 bases, J lost 6 bases, and 12 bases stayed unmatched. The CDR3 consists of 15 residues. Per the germline V gene, CDR1 is SGHAT and CDR2 is FQNNGV. The CDR3 is CASSGLLQGKNGYTF. CDR3 coding DNA: TGTGCCAGCAGCGGACTACTACAGGGGAAAAATGGCTACACCTTC.

This chain joins TRBV9 and TRBJ2-7; tentatively, D is TRBD1 (6 bases). This CDR3 contains 13 residues. V lost 3 bases and J lost 3, with 10 bases in between. Germline V CDR1 and CDR2: SGDLS, YYNGEE. The chain's CDR3 is CASSAQGYYEQYF. The CDR3 nucleotides are TGTGCCAGCAGCGCCCAGGGGTACTACGAGCAGTACTTC.

V and J are TRBV29-1 and TRBJ2-5; D call uncertain. The CDR3 runs 14 residues. Per germline, CDR1 SQVTM and CDR2 ANQGSEA. V was clipped by 0 bases and J by 5 bases, with 13 bases between them. The CDR3 DNA reads TGCAGCGTTGAAGATCGAGGCGGCGTGGAGACCCAGTACTTC. This translates into CSVEDRGGVETQYF.

This chain links TRBV28 with TRBJ1-2, with a possible D match to TRBD1 (6 bases). CDR1 and CDR2 (germline): MDHEN, SYDVKM. V dropped 6 bases and J dropped 0 bases, with 11 bases sitting between them. The CDR3 length is 14 residues. DNA of the CDR3: TGTGCCAGCAGGGTACAGGGAACTAACTATGGCTACACCTTC. Encoded protein: CASRVQGTNYGYTF.

The V call is TRBV6-5, the J call TRBJ1-4, with 8 positions matching TRBD1. The junction had 11 bases not matched to a gene; V was cut back by 6 bases and J by 8 bases. CDR1 is MNHEY, CDR2 SVGAGI, per germline. The CDR3 contains 15 residues. CDR3 sequence: CASSLPGGVTEKLFF. CDR3 DNA sequence: TGTGCCAGCAGCCTCCCAGGGGGCGTTACGGAAAAACTGTTTTTT.

DNA for the CDR3: TGTGCCAGCAGTGAGCTGGCGGGGGGGGAGACCCAGTACTTC. The encoded protein is CASSELAGGETQYF. The gene calls are TRBV2 and TRBJ2-5, with TRBD2 identical over 9 bases. The CDR3 length is 14 residues. V trimming: 3 bases; J trimming: 5 bases; junction bases outside the gene matches: 4. Germline CDR1 SNHLY, CDR2 FYNNEI.

CDR3 in amino acids: CATSDRQPNSPLHF. DNA for the CDR3: TGTGCCACCAGTGATAGACAGCCCAATTCACCCCTCCACTTT. This chain uses TRBV24-1 with TRBJ1-6; maybe TRBD1 (5 bases). The V and J ends lost 3 bases and 7 bases respectively, with 9 bases between them. Germline CDR1 and CDR2: KGHDR and SFDVKD. The CDR3 extends over 14 amino acids.

This clone was counted once. The V call is TRBV6-5, the J call TRBJ1-4; 7 nucleotides line up with TRBD1. The CDR3 totals 15 residues. Trimming took 6 bases from V and 6 from J; bases not matched to a gene: 10. Germline V gene sequence: CDR1 MNHEY, CDR2 SVGAGI. CDR3 DNA: TGTGCCAGCAGCTTACAGGGGATAAAGGATGAAAAACTGTTTTTT. Translation: CASSLQGIKDEKLFF.

Only a few counts were recorded for this clone. The V and J genes are TRBV2 and TRBJ2-2; 7 nucleotides agree with TRBD1. Trimming at V came to 6 bases and at J to 2 bases, leaving 6 bases not matched to a gene. The CDR3 runs 15 residues. Germline CDR1 reads SNHLY; CDR2 reads FYNNEI. In nucleotides, the CDR3 is TGTGCCAGCAGAGGCCGGACAGGAAACACCGGGGAGCTGTTTTTT. This codes for CASRGRTGNTGELFF.

V and J are TRBV7-9 and TRBJ1-1; no definite D call. Germline values: CDR1 SEHNR, CDR2 FQNEAQ (reference sequence). The CDR3 runs to 13 residues. Trimming removed 2 bases from V and 1 base from J, with 5 bases in between. This chain's CDR3 is CASSLLRNTEAFF. The CDR3 coding sequence is TGTGCCAGCAGCTTACTGCGGAACACTGAAGCTTTCTTT.

The chain uses TRBV10-3 and TRBJ2-7; 7 bases fit TRBD2. Germline-derived CDR1 and CDR2 are ENHRY and SYGVKD. With V trimmed by 7 bases and J by 3 bases, 6 bases remained unmatched. This CDR3 comprises 13 residues. This CDR3 is CAITGGGDYEQYF. For the CDR3, the DNA is TGTGCCATCACCGGCGGGGGTGACTACGAGCAGTACTTC.

The chain uses TRBV6-1 and TRBJ1-2; no clear D gene. Trimming left V 1 base short and J 4 bases short, with 7 bases between. CDR3 length: 13 residues. Germline CDR1 MNHNS, CDR2 SASEGT. In DNA, the CDR3 is TGTGCCAGCAGTGAAGGTCTGTCCTATGGCTACACCTTC. It encodes CASSEGLSYGYTF.